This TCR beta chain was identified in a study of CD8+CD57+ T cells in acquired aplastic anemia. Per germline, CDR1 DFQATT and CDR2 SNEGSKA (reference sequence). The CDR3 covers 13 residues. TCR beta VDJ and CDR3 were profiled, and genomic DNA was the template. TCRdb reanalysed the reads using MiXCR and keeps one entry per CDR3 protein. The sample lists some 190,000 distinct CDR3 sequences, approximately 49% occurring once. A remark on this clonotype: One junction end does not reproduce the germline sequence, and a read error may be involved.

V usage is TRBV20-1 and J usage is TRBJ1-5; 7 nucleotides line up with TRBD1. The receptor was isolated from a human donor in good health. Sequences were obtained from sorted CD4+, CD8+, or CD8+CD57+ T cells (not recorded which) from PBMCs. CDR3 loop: CSARGDGDQLQHF. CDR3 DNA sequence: TGCAGTGCCAGGGGGGACGGGGATCAGCTCCAGCATTTT.